This T cell receptor (beta chain) was profiled in a study of T cells expressing NK-cell markers. In the study overall: Seropositivity for HCMV was found in seven of the eight sequenced donors, with one seronegative. Study findings and constraints: Clarity on HCMV specificity was lacking for the expanded NKG2C+ T cell clones. CD8+ T cells in over five donors included dominant NKG2C+ clonotypes at roughly 1.0-7.5%. One observes that, in several donors, these clonotypes were also the leading ones within the CD3+CD56-NKG2C+ fraction.

TCRdb reanalyzed the 5' RACE reads, giving one entry per CDR3 protein sequence and no DNA. The sample table sets out 440,000 or so distinct CDR3 sequences. This CDR3 region has 12 residues. Germline-derived CDR1 and CDR2 are SQVTM and ANQGSEA. With respect to this clonotype: Antigen: not known.

The receptor was isolated from a woman aged 18 to 75 in good health. The chain links TRBV29-1 to TRBJ1-1; TCRdb's D gene call, TRBD1, goes unchecked for lack of DNA. Sequencing was carried out using blood T cells: a sorted CD56 or NKG2C T cell subset, CD4+ or CD8+ T cells, or bulk PBMC T cells (not recorded which). CDR3 region: CSVRGQGGEAFF.